Listed below are T cell receptor beta chains from one sample, sequenced in a study of cytomegalovirus exposure and HLA in healthy donors. Clones were sequenced by immunoSEQ multiplex PCR, and TCRdb holds only the in-frame ones, with some missing. The sample carries roughly 150,000 clones, about four fifths recorded once. Sequenced: PBMCs. The source of these receptors is a man younger than 45 in good health. Each CDR3 is given with its conserved first and last residue. Each record gives: D gene, V gene, clone size, J gene, CDR3 protein, CDR3 DNA. D genes are given only for firm matches. Part of the rows lack a size; the others show once, few, many or a class for expanded clones.

D gene: TRBD1
V gene: TRBV27
clone size: -
J gene: TRBJ2-5
CDR3 protein: CASSPQGAGKTQYF
CDR3 DNA: TGTGCCAGCAGTCCCCAGGGGGCGGGTAAGACCCAGTACTTC

D gene: -
V gene: TRBV7-9
clone size: -
J gene: TRBJ2-1
CDR3 protein: CSSSLGGGSSNNEQFF
CDR3 DNA: TGTTCCAGCAGTCTAGGGGGGGGAAGTTCAAACAATGAGCAGTTCTTC

D gene: TRBD1
V gene: TRBV9
clone size: -
J gene: TRBJ1-3
CDR3 protein: CASSADREGNTIYF
CDR3 DNA: TGTGCCAGCAGCGCGGACAGGGAAGGAAACACCATATATTTT

D gene: -
V gene: TRBV9
clone size: -
J gene: TRBJ1-1
CDR3 protein: CASSVVRNTEAFF
CDR3 DNA: TGTGCCAGCAGCGTAGTCCGGAACACTGAAGCTTTCTTT

D gene: -
V gene: TRBV7-8
clone size: few
J gene: TRBJ1-2
CDR3 protein: CASSEWGGGYTF
CDR3 DNA: TGTGCCAGCAGCGAATGGGGGGGAGGCTACACCTTC

D gene: TRBD2
V gene: TRBV19
clone size: -
J gene: TRBJ2-1
CDR3 protein: CASSIVGGIGGSALTWEYNEQFF
CDR3 DNA: TGTGCCAGTAGTATAGTCGGGGGAATAGGCGGGAGTGCCTTGACGTGGGAGTACAATGAGCAGTTCTTC

D gene: TRBD1
V gene: TRBV5-1
clone size: -
J gene: TRBJ1-6
CDR3 protein: CASSPGTGNNSPLHF
CDR3 DNA: TGCGCCAGCAGCCCAGGGACAGGGAATAATTCACCCCTCCACTTT

D gene: TRBD1
V gene: TRBV7-9
clone size: -
J gene: TRBJ1-1
CDR3 protein: CASSLEWRQGGRSEAFF
CDR3 DNA: TGTGCCAGCAGCTTAGAGTGGCGGCAGGGGGGTAGGTCTGAAGCTTTCTTT

D gene: -
V gene: TRBV27
clone size: -
J gene: TRBJ2-2
CDR3 protein: CASSPPRVQGTGELFF
CDR3 DNA: TGTGCCAGCAGTCCCCCACGGGTCCAGGGCACCGGGGAGCTGTTTTTT

D gene: -
V gene: TRBV28
clone size: -
J gene: TRBJ1-2
CDR3 protein: CASSLLLAGEGYTF
CDR3 DNA: TGTGCCAGCAGTTTACTGTTGGCAGGGGAAGGCTACACCTTC

D gene: -
V gene: TRBV21-1
clone size: -
J gene: TRBJ2-1
CDR3 protein: CASSKSPSGRIEYNEQFF
CDR3 DNA: TGTGCCAGCAGCAAATCCCCCAGCGGGAGGATCGAGTACAATGAGCAGTTCTTC

D gene: -
V gene: TRBV28
clone size: -
J gene: TRBJ2-1
CDR3 protein: CASSTGSSYNEQFF
CDR3 DNA: TGTGCCAGCAGCACAGGGAGCTCCTACAATGAGCAGTTCTTC

D gene: -
V gene: TRBV7-9
clone size: -
J gene: TRBJ2-3
CDR3 protein: CSSSPPWGPPRDTQYF
CDR3 DNA: TGTTCCAGCAGCCCCCCTTGGGGGCCCCCCCGAGATACGCAGTATTTT

D gene: TRBD1
V gene: TRBV7-8
clone size: once
J gene: TRBJ2-2
CDR3 protein: CASSQKNPGTGGSGELFF
CDR3 DNA: TGTGCCAGCAGCCAAAAAAACCCCGGGACAGGAGGCAGCGGGGAGCTGTTTTTT

D gene: -
V gene: TRBV29-1
clone size: -
J gene: TRBJ1-1
CDR3 protein: CSALDSPYTEAFF
CDR3 DNA: TGCAGCGCCCTGGACAGTCCCTACACTGAAGCTTTCTTT

D gene: TRBD1
V gene: TRBV10-1
clone size: -
J gene: TRBJ1-3
CDR3 protein: CASPEGAGNSGNTIYF
CDR3 DNA: TGCGCCAGCCCTGAGGGGGCCGGGAACTCTGGAAACACCATATATTTT

D gene: TRBD1
V gene: TRBV2
clone size: -
J gene: TRBJ2-2
CDR3 protein: CASSEGQGDTGELFF
CDR3 DNA: TGTGCCAGCAGCGAGGGTCAGGGGGACACCGGGGAGCTGTTTTTT

D gene: TRBD1
V gene: TRBV6-1
clone size: -
J gene: TRBJ2-3
CDR3 protein: CASRTGGGTQYF
CDR3 DNA: TGTGCCAGCAGGACAGGGGGTGGTACGCAGTATTTT

D gene: -
V gene: TRBV6-5
clone size: -
J gene: TRBJ1-2
CDR3 protein: CASSYGANWVDGYTF
CDR3 DNA: TGTGCCAGCAGTTACGGAGCGAACTGGGTCGATGGCTACACCTTC

D gene: -
V gene: TRBV29-1
clone size: few
J gene: TRBJ2-1
CDR3 protein: CSQGVASSYNEQFF
CDR3 DNA: TGCAGCCAAGGAGTCGCAAGCTCCTACAATGAGCAGTTCTTC

D gene: TRBD1
V gene: TRBV7-9
clone size: -
J gene: TRBJ2-7
CDR3 protein: CSSSATGDEQYF
CDR3 DNA: TGTTCCAGCAGCGCCACAGGGGACGAGCAGTACTTC

D gene: -
V gene: TRBV28
clone size: few
J gene: TRBJ1-1
CDR3 protein: CASSLETGNTEAFF
CDR3 DNA: TGTGCCAGCAGTTTAGAGACAGGGAACACTGAAGCTTTCTTT

D gene: TRBD2
V gene: TRBV5-1
clone size: once
J gene: TRBJ2-2
CDR3 protein: CASSLDRAGGPRTGELFF
CDR3 DNA: TGCGCCAGCAGCTTGGATCGAGCGGGAGGGCCCCGGACCGGGGAGCTGTTTTTT

D gene: TRBD2
V gene: TRBV9
clone size: -
J gene: TRBJ2-1
CDR3 protein: CASSVGGLAASALVF
CDR3 DNA: TGTGCCAGCAGCGTGGGAGGTCTAGCGGCCTCGGCCCTCGTCTTC

D gene: TRBD2
V gene: TRBV15
clone size: few
J gene: TRBJ2-1
CDR3 protein: CATVAGVSYNEQFF
CDR3 DNA: TGTGCCACCGTAGCGGGAGTCTCCTACAATGAGCAGTTCTTC

D gene: -
V gene: TRBV14
clone size: -
J gene: TRBJ2-2
CDR3 protein: CASSRLGSSAGELFF
CDR3 DNA: TGTGCCAGCAGCCGTCTGGGGAGCTCCGCCGGGGAGCTGTTTTTT

D gene: TRBD2
V gene: TRBV13
clone size: few
J gene: TRBJ2-5
CDR3 protein: CASSSRGGETQYF
CDR3 DNA: TGTGCCAGCAGTTCACGGGGGGGGGAGACCCAGTACTTC

D gene: -
V gene: TRBV4-3
clone size: few
J gene: TRBJ1-2
CDR3 protein: CASSVRSNGDYGYTF
CDR3 DNA: TGCGCCAGCAGCGTCCGGTCTAACGGAGACTATGGCTACACCTTC

D gene: -
V gene: TRBV5-6
clone size: -
J gene: TRBJ2-7
CDR3 protein: CASRYPQAKAYEQYF
CDR3 DNA: TGTGCCAGCAGGTACCCTCAAGCAAAAGCCTACGAGCAGTACTTC

D gene: -
V gene: TRBV30
clone size: -
J gene: TRBJ2-7
CDR3 protein: CAWSGQPGAYEQYF
CDR3 DNA: TGTGCCTGGAGTGGACAGCCTGGCGCCTACGAGCAGTACTTC

D gene: -
V gene: TRBV5-1
clone size: once
J gene: TRBJ2-2
CDR3 protein: CASSLVSGAGELFF
CDR3 DNA: TGCGCCAGCAGCTTGGTGTCGGGAGCCGGGGAGCTGTTTTTT

D gene: -
V gene: TRBV5-4
clone size: -
J gene: TRBJ1-6
CDR3 protein: CASSLQGNYNSPLHF
CDR3 DNA: TGTGCCAGCAGCTTACAGGGAAACTATAATTCACCCCTCCACTTT

D gene: -
V gene: TRBV16
clone size: -
J gene: TRBJ2-5
CDR3 protein: CASGTGTTQETQYF
CDR3 DNA: TGTGCCAGTGGAACCGGGACAACTCAAGAGACCCAGTACTTC

D gene: -
V gene: TRBV29-1
clone size: -
J gene: TRBJ1-4
CDR3 protein: CSGKQGGRGFGKLFF
CDR3 DNA: TGCAGCGGCAAACAAGGGGGTCGTGGGTTTGGAAAACTGTTTTTT

D gene: -
V gene: TRBV18
clone size: -
J gene: TRBJ1-2
CDR3 protein: CASSPPGTPYGYTF
CDR3 DNA: TGTGCCAGCTCCCCCCCGGGGACACCATATGGCTACACCTTC

D gene: -
V gene: TRBV5-6
clone size: -
J gene: TRBJ2-7
CDR3 protein: CASSPYLSGEQYF
CDR3 DNA: TGTGCCAGCAGCCCGTACCTTAGTGGCGAGCAGTACTTC

D gene: -
V gene: TRBV27
clone size: -
J gene: TRBJ2-7
CDR3 protein: CASSLWQGTGEQYF
CDR3 DNA: TGTGCCAGCAGTTTATGGCAGGGAACGGGTGAGCAGTACTTC

D gene: TRBD1
V gene: TRBV29-1
clone size: -
J gene: TRBJ1-1
CDR3 protein: CSAPDREDTEAFF
CDR3 DNA: TGCAGCGCTCCGGACAGGGAGGACACTGAAGCTTTCTTT

D gene: -
V gene: TRBV5-8
clone size: -
J gene: TRBJ2-6
CDR3 protein: CASSFSPSGANVLTF
CDR3 DNA: TGTGCCAGCAGCTTTAGTCCCTCTGGGGCCAACGTCCTGACTTTC

D gene: TRBD1
V gene: TRBV10-2
clone size: few
J gene: TRBJ2-7
CDR3 protein: CASNPTGAREEQYF
CDR3 DNA: TGCGCCAGCAATCCCACAGGGGCCCGTGAAGAGCAGTACTTC

D gene: -
V gene: TRBV5-1
clone size: few
J gene: TRBJ2-7
CDR3 protein: CASSPDGQGQQYF
CDR3 DNA: TGCGCCAGCAGCCCGGATGGGCAGGGTCAGCAGTACTTC

D gene: -
V gene: TRBV6-5
clone size: once
J gene: TRBJ1-2
CDR3 protein: CASSPPTGHGGYTF
CDR3 DNA: TGTGCCAGCAGCCCGCCGACTGGCCATGGTGGCTACACCTTC

D gene: TRBD1
V gene: TRBV5-4
clone size: -
J gene: TRBJ2-5
CDR3 protein: CASSPSPGQGARREQYF
CDR3 DNA: TGTGCCAGCAGCCCCTCACCGGGACAGGGGGCGCGGAGGGAGCAGTACTTC

D gene: TRBD1
V gene: TRBV7-9
clone size: -
J gene: TRBJ2-1
CDR3 protein: CASSSQGAWDNEQFF
CDR3 DNA: TGTGCCAGCAGCTCCCAGGGGGCTTGGGACAATGAGCAGTTCTTC

D gene: -
V gene: TRBV5-6
clone size: -
J gene: TRBJ1-2
CDR3 protein: CASSPSGHGGYTF
CDR3 DNA: TGTGCCAGCAGCCCCAGCGGGCATGGGGGCTACACCTTC

D gene: -
V gene: TRBV27
clone size: -
J gene: TRBJ1-6
CDR3 protein: CASNTGRSPLHF
CDR3 DNA: TGTGCCAGCAACACAGGCCGTTCACCCCTCCACTTT

D gene: -
V gene: TRBV7-9
clone size: -
J gene: TRBJ1-3
CDR3 protein: CASRGLSGNTIYF
CDR3 DNA: TGTGCCAGCAGGGGGCTCTCTGGAAACACCATATATTTT

D gene: -
V gene: TRBV10-2
clone size: -
J gene: TRBJ1-2
CDR3 protein: CASSETFWAANYGYTF
CDR3 DNA: TGCGCCAGTAGTGAGACATTCTGGGCCGCTAACTATGGCTACACCTTC

D gene: TRBD2
V gene: TRBV7-8
clone size: -
J gene: TRBJ2-7
CDR3 protein: CASSLGGRSWEQYF
CDR3 DNA: TGTGCCAGCAGCTTAGGCGGGAGGAGTTGGGAGCAGTACTTC

D gene: -
V gene: TRBV29-1
clone size: -
J gene: TRBJ2-3
CDR3 protein: CSAGGGPDTQYF
CDR3 DNA: TGCAGCGCCGGAGGAGGCCCAGATACGCAGTATTTT

D gene: -
V gene: TRBV7-3
clone size: -
J gene: TRBJ2-1
CDR3 protein: CASSLNPAGQQFF
CDR3 DNA: TGTGCCAGCAGCTTAAATCCGGCGGGACAGCAGTTCTTC

D gene: -
V gene: TRBV7-8
clone size: -
J gene: TRBJ1-2
CDR3 protein: CASSQRQGGYTF
CDR3 DNA: TGTGCCAGCAGCCAACGGCAGGGTGGCTACACCTTC

D gene: -
V gene: TRBV5-1
clone size: -
J gene: TRBJ2-2
CDR3 protein: CASSTGTGELFF
CDR3 DNA: TGCGCCAGCAGTACCGGCACCGGGGAGCTGTTTTTT

D gene: -
V gene: TRBV13
clone size: -
J gene: TRBJ2-6
CDR3 protein: CASSLAQGIGANVLTF
CDR3 DNA: TGTGCCAGCAGCTTAGCACAGGGTATCGGGGCCAACGTCCTGACTTTC

D gene: -
V gene: TRBV5-6
clone size: -
J gene: TRBJ2-5
CDR3 protein: CASRRDEVETQYF
CDR3 DNA: TGTGCCAGCAGACGAGACGAGGTAGAGACCCAGTACTTC

D gene: -
V gene: TRBV6-6
clone size: few
J gene: TRBJ2-5
CDR3 protein: CASSRTGEGGETQYF
CDR3 DNA: TGTGCCAGCAGTCGAACCGGGGAAGGAGGAGAGACCCAGTACTTC

D gene: -
V gene: TRBV23-1
clone size: -
J gene: TRBJ1-6
CDR3 protein: CASSRVQGYNSPLHF
CDR3 DNA: TGCGCCAGCAGTCGGGTACAGGGCTATAATTCACCCCTCCACTTT

D gene: -
V gene: TRBV29-1
clone size: -
J gene: TRBJ1-2
CDR3 protein: CSAVGEVGGYTF
CDR3 DNA: TGCAGCGCCGTTGGGGAGGTAGGTGGCTACACCTTC